This TCR beta chain was captured in a study of blood T cells in healthy people across ages. General study findings and limits: Not knowing donor CMV status may have confounded expanded clonotype changes.

This clonotype came up a few times. Its antigen is currently unknown. Isolation yielded PBMCs, at least 6 million per sample, in every case. Through a sample-barcoded 5' primer and a J-beta primer mix, a second PCR was run for roughly 6 to 11 cycles. TCRdb ran MiXCR on the 5' RACE reads and lists one entry per CDR3 protein. Counted here are about 1.8 million distinct CDR3 sequences, 49% occurring once; the ten biggest clones make up approximately 2.1%. Looked up from germline, CDR1 is SGHTA and CDR2 is FQGNSA. The CDR3 sequence is 15 residues long. After removal of 5 bases from V and 4 bases from J, the junction contained 8 bases not matched to a gene.

What was sequenced was blood. The clonotype was recovered from a woman between 40 and 55 years old in good health. The V gene is TRBV7-2, the J gene TRBJ2-3; TRBD1 matches at 8 bases. CDR3 amino acids: CASSLRTGRPDTQYF. Written as DNA, the CDR3 is TGTGCCAGCAGCCTACGGACAGGGAGGCCAGATACGCAGTATTTT.